This is a list of T cell receptor beta chains from one sample in a study of memory CD4+ T cells and cytomegalovirus serostatus. TCRdb's table, derived via immunoSEQ multiplex PCR, lists solely in-frame clones and lacks some. The data contain about 27,000 clones, around 76% of them singletons. Sequences were obtained from memory CD4+ T cells from blood. The receptors stem from an adult in good health and CMV-seronegative. CDR3s include the opening cysteine and the closing phenylalanine or tryptophan. A D gene is named only where the DNA matches it firmly. Clone size appears in some rows only: once, few, many, or a class for an expanded clone.

CDR3aa	CDR3nt	v_gene	j_gene	abundance	d_gene
CASSLAGRSTDTQYF	TGTGCCAGCAGCTTAGCCGGGAGAAGCACAGATACGCAGTATTTT	TRBV11-2	TRBJ2-3	once	.
CASSVWGGGWLETQYF	TGTGCCAGCAGCGTATGGGGCGGGGGGTGGTTGGAGACCCAGTACTTC	TRBV11-2	TRBJ2-5	.	TRBD2
CASSWTGSTGELFF	TGTGCCAGCAGCTGGACGGGAAGCACCGGGGAGCTGTTTTTT	TRBV2	TRBJ2-2	.	.
CASKESSYNEQFF	TGTGCCTCCAAGGAGAGCTCCTACAATGAGCAGTTCTTC	TRBV6-5	TRBJ2-1	.	.
CASSERLAGGYTDTQYF	TGTGCCAGCAGTGAGCGACTAGCGGGGGGATACACAGATACGCAGTATTTT	TRBV6-1	TRBJ2-3	few	TRBD2
CASSYSFGGAATQYF	TGTGCCAGCAGTTACTCCTTTGGAGGGGCGGCTACGCAGTATTTT	TRBV6-5	TRBJ2-3	.	.
CASRQGKNIQYF	TGTGCCAGCAGACAGGGCAAAAACATTCAGTACTTC	TRBV21-1	TRBJ2-4	.	.
CASSPPDFYNEQFF	TGTGCCAGCAGCCCACCGGACTTCTACAATGAGCAGTTCTTC	TRBV7-2	TRBJ2-1	.	.
CASSLTSGKDEQFF	TGTGCCAGCAGCTTGACTAGCGGGAAGGATGAGCAGTTCTTC	TRBV7-3	TRBJ2-1	.	TRBD2
CSAIDYYEQYF	TGCAGTGCAATCGACTACTACGAGCAGTACTTC	TRBV20-1	TRBJ2-7	.	.
CASSARGLDEQYF	TGTGCCAGCAGCGCCAGGGGGCTCGACGAGCAGTACTTC	TRBV6-1	TRBJ2-7	.	TRBD1
CAMGGPGNTEAFF	TGTGCCATGGGGGGGCCGGGGAACACTGAAGCTTTCTTT	TRBV6-5	TRBJ1-1	.	.
CASTGQAPYEQYF	TGTGCCAGCACGGGACAGGCTCCCTACGAGCAGTACTTC	TRBV10-3	TRBJ2-7	.	TRBD1
CASSQETRPNEQFF	TGCGCCAGCAGCCAAGAAACTAGACCCAATGAGCAGTTCTTC	TRBV4-3	TRBJ2-1	.	.
CASRSGTGGNQPQHF	TGTGCCAGCAGGTCCGGGACAGGGGGCAATCAGCCCCAGCATTTT	TRBV6-5	TRBJ1-5	few	TRBD1
CASSLGQVLAYYGYTF	TGTGCCAGCAGCCTAGGACAGGTGCTAGCGTACTATGGCTACACCTTC	TRBV5-6	TRBJ1-2	.	TRBD1
CASSPTLRTEAFF	TGTGCCAGCAGTCCCACCCTCCGCACTGAAGCTTTCTTT	TRBV6-6	TRBJ1-1	.	.
CASTGVSGNTIYF	TGCGCCAGTACAGGAGTTTCTGGAAACACCATATATTTT	TRBV5-1	TRBJ1-3	.	.
CASTTGLSYGYTF	TGTGCCAGCACCACCGGACTCAGCTATGGCTACACCTTC	TRBV28	TRBJ1-2	.	.
CASIRQGSGYTF	TGTGCCAGCATCCGACAGGGGTCTGGCTACACCTTC	TRBV28	TRBJ1-2	.	TRBD1
CASSQEVEGGSGYTF	TGCGCCAGCAGCCAAGAAGTAGAAGGGGGAAGCGGCTACACCTTC	TRBV4-3	TRBJ1-2	.	.
CASSEGIGTDTQYF	TGTGCCAGCAGTGAGGGTATAGGGACAGATACGCAGTATTTT	TRBV2	TRBJ2-3	few	.
CASSINVGEKLFF	TGTGCCAGCAGCATCAACGTGGGTGAAAAACTGTTTTTT	TRBV7-9	TRBJ1-4	.	.
CASSLYGGALGEQFF	TGCGCCAGCAGCTTGTATGGGGGCGCGTTGGGTGAGCAGTTCTTC	TRBV5-1	TRBJ2-1	.	.
CASSYVGTGTDTQYF	TGTGCCAGCAGTTACGTAGGAACTGGCACAGATACGCAGTATTTT	TRBV6-5	TRBJ2-3	.	.
CASSPSGIAGRGGQFF	TGTGCCAGCAGCCCGAGCGGAATAGCGGGAAGGGGTGGGCAGTTCTTC	TRBV9	TRBJ2-1	.	TRBD2
CASTRQGAVNSPLHF	TGTGCCAGTACCCGACAGGGGGCTGTTAATTCACCCCTCCACTTT	TRBV19	TRBJ1-6	.	TRBD1
CASSIGSGGYNEQFF	TGTGCCAGTAGTATTGGTAGCGGGGGGTACAATGAGCAGTTCTTC	TRBV19	TRBJ2-1	.	TRBD2
CASSFTSRTPQETQYF	TGTGCCAGCAGCTTTACTAGCCGGACACCACAAGAGACCCAGTACTTC	TRBV13	TRBJ2-5	.	.
CASRPAGASTDTQYF	TGCGCCAGCAGACCCGCCGGGGCCAGCACAGATACGCAGTATTTT	TRBV5-1	TRBJ2-3	.	.
CASSEAGAGGELFF	TGCGCCAGCAGTGAGGCGGGAGCGGGCGGGGAGCTGTTTTTT	TRBV10-1	TRBJ2-2	few	TRBD2
CASSLNVWTGNTGELFF	TGTGCCAGCAGCTTAAATGTGTGGACAGGGAATACCGGGGAGCTGTTTTTT	TRBV7-8	TRBJ2-2	.	TRBD1
CASSSHGGSSYNEQFF	TGTGCCAGCAGTTCCCATGGGGGTAGCTCCTACAATGAGCAGTTCTTC	TRBV28	TRBJ2-1	.	.
CASSVLVGTVGETQYF	TGTGCCAGCAGCGTACTCGTGGGGACCGTTGGGGAGACCCAGTACTTC	TRBV9	TRBJ2-5	.	.
CASSVYRANTGELFF	TGTGCCAGCAGCGTCTACAGGGCGAACACCGGGGAGCTGTTTTTT	TRBV5-8	TRBJ2-2	.	.
CASRRGDLNTGELFF	TGTGCCAGCAGACGGGGAGACTTGAACACCGGGGAGCTGTTTTTT	TRBV6-5	TRBJ2-2	.	.
CASSSGLASNEQFF	TGTGCCAGCAGTTCCGGACTAGCGAGCAATGAGCAGTTCTTC	TRBV6-6	TRBJ2-1	.	TRBD2
CASRSPGTGTDEQFF	TGTGCCAGCAGAAGTCCCGGGACAGGGACCGATGAGCAGTTCTTC	TRBV28	TRBJ2-1	.	TRBD1
CATSTGQGDTQYF	TGCGCCACCTCCACGGGCCAGGGAGATACGCAGTATTTT	TRBV10-1	TRBJ2-3	once	.
CASRAGANEKLFF	TGCGCCAGCAGGGCCGGCGCTAATGAAAAACTGTTTTTT	TRBV5-1	TRBJ1-4	.	.
CASSSPSGGTGRPSFYGYTF	TGTGCCAGCAGCTCCCCCTCGGGGGGGACAGGGCGACCATCTTTCTATGGCTACACCTTC	TRBV9	TRBJ1-2	.	TRBD1
CASSLYQVSSEAFF	TGTGCCAGCAGTTTATACCAGGTTTCGAGTGAAGCTTTCTTT	TRBV27	TRBJ1-1	.	.
CASSQMPGQGTYGYTF	TGTGCCAGCAGCCAAATGCCGGGACAGGGGACCTATGGCTACACCTTC	TRBV14	TRBJ1-2	.	TRBD1
CASSSGLDNEQFF	TGTGCTAGCAGCTCGGGCCTCGATAATGAGCAGTTCTTC	TRBV7-7	TRBJ2-1	.	.
CASSPSQSSYEQYF	TGTGCCAGCTCACCATCACAGAGCTCCTACGAGCAGTACTTC	TRBV18	TRBJ2-7	.	.
CASSQPTSGGNTGELFF	TGTGCCAGCAGCCAACCCACTAGCGGGGGGAACACCGGGGAGCTGTTTTTT	TRBV4-2	TRBJ2-2	.	TRBD2
CSVTGTDSNQPQHF	TGCAGCGTAACCGGGACCGATAGCAATCAGCCCCAGCATTTT	TRBV29-1	TRBJ1-5	few	.
CASSEPAGRYIQYF	TGTGCCAGCAGTGAGCCGGCGGGGAGGTACATTCAGTACTTC	TRBV25-1	TRBJ2-4	.	.
CASSPLAVQETQYF	TGTGCCAGCAGCCCGCTAGCGGTCCAAGAGACCCAGTACTTC	TRBV14	TRBJ2-5	.	TRBD2
CASSSSGATDTQYF	TGTGCCAGCAGCTCTAGCGGGGCCACAGATACGCAGTATTTT	TRBV7-9	TRBJ2-3	.	TRBD2